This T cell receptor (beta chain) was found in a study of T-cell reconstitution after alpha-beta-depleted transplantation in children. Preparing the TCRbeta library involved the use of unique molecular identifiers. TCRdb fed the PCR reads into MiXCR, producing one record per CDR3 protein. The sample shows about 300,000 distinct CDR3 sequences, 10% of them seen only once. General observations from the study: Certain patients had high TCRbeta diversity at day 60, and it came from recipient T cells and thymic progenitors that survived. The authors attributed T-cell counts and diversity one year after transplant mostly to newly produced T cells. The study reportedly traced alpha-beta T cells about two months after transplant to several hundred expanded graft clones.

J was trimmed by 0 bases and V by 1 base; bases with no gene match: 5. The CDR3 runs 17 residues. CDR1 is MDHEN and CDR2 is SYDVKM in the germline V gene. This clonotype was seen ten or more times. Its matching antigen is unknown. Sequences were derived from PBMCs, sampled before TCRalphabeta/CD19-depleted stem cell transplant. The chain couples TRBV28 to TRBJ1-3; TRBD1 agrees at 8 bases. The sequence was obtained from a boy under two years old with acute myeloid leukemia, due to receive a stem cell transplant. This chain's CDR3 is CASSLFGQGNSGNTIYF. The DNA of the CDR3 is TGTGCCAGCAGTTTATTTGGACAGGGTAACTCTGGAAACACCATATATTTT.